The clone carrying this T cell receptor beta chain was counted a few times. The target antigen is unknown. This entry belongs to a study of beta chain features in type 1 diabetes. Points from the study as a whole: Patients' naive, central memory and Treg TCRB repertoires seemed closer to one another than those of healthy donors. Shortening of TCRB CDR3s, moderate but significant, appeared in all four CD4+ subsets of Type 1 diabetes patients. Any HLA type influence on TCRB rearrangement was left unresolved here.

Purity exceeded 98% in all sorted populations. CDR1 and CDR2 (germline): SGHTA, FQGNSA. The junction had 2 bases not matched to a gene; V was cut back by 4 bases and J by 1 base. The CDR3 spans 14 residues. Reverse transcribing all isolated RNA meant expressed TCRB transcripts were sequenced. The method was immunoSEQ multiplex PCR; TCRdb's version includes in-frame clones alone and lacks a portion of them. The repertoire consists of more than 95,000 clones, with 17% occurring once and the leading ten covering 2.6%. The rearrangement joins TRBV7-2 to TRBJ2-5; 8 nucleotides align to TRBD2. The source of this sequence is a man younger than 35 with type 1 diabetes. Sequencing was carried out using central memory CD4+ T cells from blood. The CDR3 DNA sequence: TGTGCCAGCAGCTCCGGACTAGCCCAAGAGACCCAGTACTTC. Translated: CASSSGLAQETQYF.